The subject of this entry is one T cell receptor beta chain. TCRdb's copy holds only in-frame clones and misses some; the assay was immunoSEQ multiplex PCR. Altogether hundreds of thousands of clones are present, roughly 86% being singletons, with the ten largest covering around 2%. In Cohort 3, a recovered donor had either two negative PCRs, clearance, or symptom resolution. Germline loops: CDR1 SGHTS, CDR2 YDEGEE. The CDR3 consists of 15 residues. V shed 3 bases and J 1 base; nucleotides not matched to a gene: 1. This sample is drawn from a study of blood T cell repertoires in COVID-19. The clonotype comes from a woman aged 45-59 years who had recovered from COVID-19. Sequenced sample: PBMCs or T cells enriched from blood (not recorded which). This chain joins TRBV5-8 and TRBJ2-6; 7 bases map to TRBD1. In nucleotides, the CDR3 is TGTGCCAGCAGCTACAGGGGTTCTGGGGCCAACGTCCTGACTTTC. The encoded protein is CASSYRGSGANVLTF.